A selection of T cell receptor beta chains follows, all from one sample in a study of T-cell reconstitution after alpha-beta-depleted transplantation in children. TCRdb processed the PCR reads anew with MiXCR; each CDR3 protein has one entry. The sample carries 670,000 or so distinct CDR3 sequences, 10% to 15% recorded once. The material was PBMCs, obtained before TCRalphabeta/CD19-depleted stem cell transplant. The receptors here all came from a girl aged 2-10 years with congenital amegakaryocytic thrombocytopenia, due to receive a stem cell transplant. The CDR3 runs from the conserved cysteine through the conserved F or W. The D gene is left open where the match is weak. Size tells how often a clone was seen (once, few, many) or the class of an expanded clone, and some rows leave it out.

TRBD1	TRBV10-3	many	TRBJ2-7	14	CAVQTDRTAYEQYF	TGTGCCGTTCAAACGGACAGGACAGCATACGAGCAGTACTTC
TRBD1	TRBV7-6	-	TRBJ2-1	19	CASSPSLLGQGASYNEQFF	TGTGCCAGCAGTCCATCCCTTTTGGGACAGGGGGCCTCCTACAATGAGCAGTTCTTC
-	TRBV13	many	TRBJ2-2	15	CASSSDWHNTGELFF	TGTGCCAGCAGCTCAGATTGGCACAACACCGGGGAGCTGTTTTTT
-	TRBV5-5	many	TRBJ2-5	15	CASSLVRSDGETQYF	TGTGCCAGCAGCTTAGTTAGGTCGGATGGGGAGACCCAGTACTTC
TRBD2	TRBV20-1	many	TRBJ2-2	16	CSAPRVIGLETGELFF	TGCAGTGCTCCGAGAGTTATAGGACTAGAGACCGGGGAGCTGTTTTTT
-	TRBV24-1	many	TRBJ1-5	14	CATSDLAGNQPQHF	TGTGCCACCAGTGATTTGGCCGGGAACCAGCCCCAGCATTTT
-	TRBV12-3/TRBV12-4	many	TRBJ2-1	11	CASGPYNEQFF	TGTGCCAGCGGGCCATACAATGAGCAGTTCTTC
-	TRBV27	-	TRBJ2-7	14	CASSPLNYRGEQYF	TGTGCCAGCAGTCCCCTGAACTACCGCGGGGAGCAGTACTTC
TRBD2	TRBV10-3	many	TRBJ2-5	14	CAISHREGGETQYF	TGTGCCATCAGCCATAGGGAGGGAGGAGAGACCCAGTACTTC
-	TRBV29-1	many	TRBJ2-3	16	CSVALWVSRRTDTQYF	TGCAGCGTTGCCCTCTGGGTTTCTAGACGGACAGATACGCAGTATTTT
TRBD1	TRBV20-1	-	TRBJ2-7	13	CSAPRQGEDEQYF	TGCAGTGCCCCGAGACAGGGGGAGGACGAGCAGTACTTC
TRBD2	TRBV6-2/TRBV6-3	-	TRBJ2-1	16	CASRRLAGFQYNEQFF	TGTGCCAGCAGACGACTAGCGGGGTTTCAATACAATGAGCAGTTCTTC
-	TRBV30	-	TRBJ2-7	14	CAWNEVESSYEQYF	TGTGCCTGGAATGAAGTTGAGAGCTCCTACGAGCAGTACTTC
-	TRBV12-3/TRBV12-4	many	TRBJ2-1	11	CASSRGTMQIF	TGTGCCAGCAGCCGAGGGACAATGCAGATCTTC
-	TRBV20-1	-	TRBJ2-3	13	CSADAGTRETQYF	TGCAGTGCCGACGCGGGAACCCGGGAGACGCAGTATTTT
-	TRBV4-2	few	TRBJ2-1	14	CASSHWGFRDEQFF	TGTGCCAGCAGCCATTGGGGATTTAGGGATGAGCAGTTCTTC
-	TRBV28	many	TRBJ1-2	13	CASLGGVIDGYTF	TGTGCCAGCCTAGGGGGGGTGATTGACGGCTACACCTTC
-	TRBV5-1	few	TRBJ2-2	14	CASSPSPNTGELFF	TGCGCCAGCAGCCCCTCACCAAATACCGGGGAGCTGTTTTTT
-	TRBV5-6	many	TRBJ2-1	14	CASSLREFYNEQFF	TGTGCCAGCAGCTTGAGGGAGTTCTACAATGAGCAGTTCTTC
-	TRBV7-2	many	TRBJ2-5	13	CASSTPYQETQYF	TGTGCCAGCAGCACACCATATCAAGAGACCCAGTACTTC
-	TRBV27	-	TRBJ1-1	13	CATLTAPGTEAFF	TGTGCCACCCTGACGGCCCCCGGCACTGAAGCTTTCTTT
TRBD1	TRBV25-1	-	TRBJ2-1	15	CASKGRGRPYNEQFF	TGTGCCAGCAAGGGCAGGGGGCGACCCTACAATGAGCAGTTCTTC